The 14 T cell receptor beta chains listed next were all sequenced from one sample in a study of cytomegalovirus exposure and HLA in healthy donors. PCR primers comprised 60 Vbeta and 13 Jbeta primers. Sequenced by immunoSEQ multiplex PCR; TCRdb stores in-frame clones only, minus some. The sample lists 200,000 to 250,000 clones, about two thirds occurring once. The sample taken for sequencing was PBMCs. These receptors were taken from a man aged 35 to 55 in good health and CMV-seropositive.

Note on this clone: Its ends do not fully match the called genes, so a read error is possible. The chain links TRBV5-1 to TRBJ2-1; TRBD2 matches 10 bases. The germline gives CDR1 SGHRS, CDR2 YFSETQ. The CDR3 runs 15 residues. The CDR3 bases are TGCGCCAGCAGCGAGGGTAGCGGGGGGTCCAATAAGCAGTTCTTC. Encoded protein: CASSEGSGGSNKQFF.

The chain combines TRBV11-2 with TRBJ1-5, with D possibly being TRBD1 (5 bases). Germline lookup yields CDR1 SGHAT and CDR2 FQNNGV. V lost 3 bases and J lost 3, with 12 bases in between. This CDR3 spans 15 amino acids. The CDR3 is CASSFGTRYNQPQHF. In DNA form, the CDR3 reads TGTGCCAGCAGCTTCGGGACTAGATACAATCAGCCCCAGCATTTT.

V is TRBV14 and J is TRBJ2-7; maybe TRBD2 (5 bases). V was pared by 4 bases and J by 5 bases, with 15 bases between. Germline CDR1 reads SGHDN; CDR2 reads FVKESK. This CDR3 region has 14 residues. The CDR3 is CASSPVGLADEQYF. CDR3 nucleotides: TGTGCCAGCAGCCCCGTAGGACTCGCGGACGAGCAGTACTTC.

This clone appeared a few times. The chain joins TRBV5-1 to TRBJ2-2; the match to TRBD1 covers 9 bases. CDR3 length: 16 residues. The V segment lost 4 bases and the J segment 0 bases; nucleotides outside the gene matches: 4. Germline V lookup: CDR1 SGHRS, CDR2 YFSETQ. The CDR3 loop reads CASSHGDRANTGELFF. DNA for the CDR3: TGCGCCAGCAGCCACGGGGACAGGGCGAACACCGGGGAGCTGTTTTTT.

The chain combines TRBV14 with TRBJ2-3; no reliable D call. There are 14 residues in the CDR3. V was cut by 1 base and J by 6 bases, with 11 bases left in between. From germline, CDR1 is SGHDN and CDR2 FVKESK. The CDR3 loop is CASSQAVSVDTQYF. In DNA form, the CDR3 reads TGTGCCAGCAGCCAAGCCGTCTCCGTGGATACGCAGTATTTT.

This clone was seen a few times. This chain links TRBV5-1 with TRBJ1-1; D remains ambiguous. V was cut by 0 bases and J by 3 bases, with 15 bases left in between. CDR3 size: 16 residues. CDR1 and CDR2 (germline): SGHRS, YFSETQ. CDR3 sequence reads: CASSLGYSSSDTEAFF. DNA of the CDR3: TGCGCCAGCAGCTTGGGCTATAGCTCCAGCGACACTGAAGCTTTCTTT.

The chain couples TRBV28 to TRBJ1-1; D is possibly TRBD1 (5 bases). With 4 bases removed from V and 4 bases from J, the gap between germline ends came to 16 bases. The CDR3 covers 15 residues. Per germline, CDR1 MDHEN and CDR2 SYDVKM. CDR3: CASSSPPGKGTEAFF. The CDR3 DNA sequence: TGTGCCAGCAGTTCGCCTCCAGGGAAGGGCACTGAAGCTTTCTTT.

V gene TRBV5-1 combines with J gene TRBJ2-7; maybe TRBD1 (6 bases). The CDR3 runs to 12 residues. V lost 1 base, J lost 4 bases, and 6 bases lay in between. Germline CDR1 and CDR2: SGHRS and YFSETQ. In DNA form, the CDR3 reads TGCGCCAGCAGCTTGACAGGGTACGAGCAGTACTTC. This codes for CASSLTGYEQYF.

The genes are TRBV4-3 and TRBJ2-7, with 9 bases that match TRBD1. This CDR3 is built from 15 residues. The V segment lost 4 bases and the J segment 0 bases; nucleotides outside the gene matches: 4. In germline, CDR1 is LGHNA, CDR2 YSLEER. DNA of the CDR3: TGCGCCAGCAGCCGACTGACAGGGGGCTCCTACGAGCAGTACTTC. Translated: CASSRLTGGSYEQYF.

V is TRBV10-2 and J is TRBJ2-1, with D uncertain. V lost 0 bases to trimming and J lost 9 bases, with 9 bases between them. Germline CDR1 WSHSY, CDR2 SAAADI. This CDR3 has 13 residues. CDR3 DNA: TGCGCCAGCAGTGAGTCGACTCAGTGTGAGCAGTTCTTC. Translation: CASSESTQCEQFF.

This clone has just one count. The rearrangement uses TRBV11-2 and TRBJ1-3; D uncertain. V was clipped by 2 bases and J by 4 bases, with 12 bases between them. The CDR3 is 15 residues long. The V gene's germline CDR1 is SGHAT and CDR2 FQNNGV. The CDR3 nucleotides are TGTGCCAGCAGCTTACAGAGACTGGCCGGAAACACCATATATTTT. Amino acids: CASSLQRLAGNTIYF.

The table lists this clone with a few counts. V gene TRBV9 combines with J gene TRBJ2-7; tentative D call: TRBD2 (5 bases). The V end was cut by 0 bases, the J end by 7 bases, with 11 bases between. The CDR3 sequence is 13 residues long. Germline assignment: CDR1 SGDLS and CDR2 YYNGEE. CDR3 sequence (DNA): TGTGCCAGCAGCGTAGCTGAGGGCGCGGAGCAGTACTTC. Amino acid sequence: CASSVAEGAEQYF.

The genes are TRBV5-6 and TRBJ2-7, with TRBD2 matching 10 bases. J was trimmed by 2 bases and V by 4 bases; bases with no gene match: 6. Germline assignment: CDR1 SGHDT and CDR2 YYEEEE. The CDR3 loop spans 15 amino acids. The CDR3, as DNA: TGTGCCAGCAGCCGGTTAGCGGGGGGTACCTACGAGCAGTACTTC. Residues: CASSRLAGGTYEQYF.

The chain employs TRBV10-2 and TRBJ1-2; tentative D call: TRBD1 (5 bases). The germline CDR1 and CDR2 sequences are WSHSY and SAAADI. This CDR3 has 15 residues. Trimming stripped 6 bases from V and 4 bases from J, with 18 bases between. CDR3 sequence: CASRGLDSAGYGYTF. CDR3 nucleotides: TGCGCCAGCAGGGGTCTAGACAGCGCAGGCTATGGCTACACCTTC.